One sample yielded the 18 T cell receptor beta chains listed below, sequenced in a study of T cells in Graves' hyperthyroidism and ophthalmopathy. TCR beta CDR3 regions were amplified from RNA. The TCR CDR3 was amplified in a first-round RT-PCR using the HTBI primer set. MiXCR, applied by TCRdb to the multiplex PCR reads, yields one record per CDR3 protein. Of around 300,000 distinct CDR3 sequences in the sample, less than 30% are singletons; the top ten hold 25% to 30%. The sample was blood. The source of these receptors is a middle-aged man with Graves' hyperthyroidism that later progressed to Graves' ophthalmopathy.

This clonotype was observed at least ten times. The chain is built from TRBV28 and TRBJ2-4, with no clear D. Between the trimmed V and J ends, which lost 3 bases and 0 bases, there was a span of 15 bases. Germline CDR1 is MDHEN and CDR2 is SYDVKM. The CDR3 is 17 residues long. This chain's CDR3 is CASSFTRTGLAKNIQYF. The CDR3 region has the DNA TGTGCCAGCAGTTTTACCCGAACTGGATTAGCCAAAAACATTCAGTACTTC.

V gene TRBV7-2 combines with J gene TRBJ2-2; D is unclear. Germline CDR1 and CDR2: SGHTA and FQGNSA. V was clipped by 0 bases and J by 1 base, with 6 bases between them. The CDR3 totals 15 residues. The CDR3 reads CASSLAELNTGELFF. In DNA form, the CDR3 reads TGTGCCAGCAGCTTAGCGGAGTTGAACACCGGGGAGCTGTTTTTT.

This chain joins TRBV27 and TRBJ2-7; tentative D call: TRBD1 (6 bases). Trimming took off 6 bases at V and 0 bases at J, with 15 bases between the two ends. Germline CDR1 MNHEY, CDR2 SMNVEV (reference sequence). This CDR3 is built from 15 residues. CDR3 nucleotide sequence: TGTGCCAGCAGAATACAGGGTATGGGCTCCTACGAGCAGTACTTC. Translating it yields CASRIQGMGSYEQYF.

The sample holds many counts of this clonotype. This chain links TRBV20-1 with TRBJ2-7, with 8 bases lining up with TRBD2. Germline V gives CDR1 DFQATT, CDR2 SNEGSKA (reference sequence). The J segment lost 2 bases and the V segment lost 2 bases, leaving 2 bases of the junction unmatched. The CDR3 is 13 amino acids. CDR3 protein: CSARSGLAYEQYF. In DNA form, the CDR3 reads TGCAGTGCTAGATCGGGACTAGCCTACGAGCAGTACTTC.

In this sample, this clonotype turned up many times. This rearrangement joins TRBV5-1 to TRBJ2-7; 8 bases line up with TRBD2. Trimming cost V 3 bases and J 1 base; bases outside gene matches: 15. Germline loops: CDR1 SGHRS, CDR2 YFSETQ. The CDR3 runs to 18 residues. The CDR3, as DNA: TGCGCCAGCAGCTCCCGGCCTCGAGACGGGAGGGCTTCCTACGAGCAGTACTTC. Amino acids: CASSSRPRDGRASYEQYF.

This clonotype showed up many times. The chain employs TRBV12-3 or TRBV12-4 and TRBJ2-2; possibly TRBD2 for D (5 bases). The CDR3 contains 15 residues. Trimming took 10 bases from V and 0 from J, leaving 15 bases between them. In DNA form, the CDR3 reads TGTGCCACAATACGAGGGCGGACGAACACCGGGGAGCTGTTTTTT. Its protein product is CATIRGRTNTGELFF.

This clonotype was found many times. The chain recombines TRBV10-3 with TRBJ2-7; D unclear. V lost 3 bases and J 2 bases, leaving 11 bases between the germline ends. Germline V gives CDR1 ENHRY, CDR2 SYGVKD. The CDR3 runs to 14 residues. The CDR3 protein is CAISDPGYTYEQYF. In DNA, the CDR3 is TGTGCCATCAGTGACCCAGGCTACACCTACGAGCAGTACTTC.

There are many counts of this clonotype. The V call is TRBV6-5, the J call TRBJ2-2, with D uncertain. V was trimmed by 8 bases and J by 7 bases, leaving 14 bases between them. The CDR3 runs to 13 residues. CDR1 and CDR2 (germline): MNHEY, SVGAGI. The CDR3 loop reads CASPKPGSGELFF. The CDR3 nucleotides are TGTGCCAGCCCAAAGCCCGGTAGCGGGGAGCTGTTTTTT.

This clonotype has at least ten counts. The V call is TRBV30, the J call TRBJ1-2; D gene uncertain. The CDR3 has 14 amino acids. V was trimmed by 1 base and J by 7 bases, leaving 16 bases between them. Germline assignment: CDR1 GTSNPN and CDR2 SVGIG (reference sequence). CDR3 loop: CAWSGSSGKFGYTF. The CDR3 DNA sequence: TGTGCCTGGAGTGGGTCTTCAGGCAAGTTTGGCTACACCTTC.

This clonotype was detected ten times or more. J is TRBJ1-1 and V is TRBV11-3, with D perhaps matching TRBD1 (5 bases). V dropped 1 base and J dropped 6 bases, with 12 bases sitting between them. The CDR3 is 14 residues long. From germline, CDR1 is SGHNT and CDR2 YENEEA. The CDR3 DNA reads as TGTGCCAGCAGCTTAGTTCAGGGAGACGCTGAAGCTTTCTTT. It encodes CASSLVQGDAEAFF.

This clonotype has at least ten counts. The chain recombines TRBV19 with TRBJ1-2, with D uncertain. The germline V gene encodes CDR1 LNHDA and CDR2 SQIVND (reference sequence). The CDR3 is 16 residues long. Trimming removed 5 bases at V and 0 bases at J, with 16 bases between. CDR3 sequence: CASSSSGRAPNYGYTF. CDR3 coding DNA: TGTGCCAGTAGTTCCTCTGGAAGGGCACCTAACTATGGCTACACCTTC.

This clonotype was observed at least ten times. The chain couples TRBV7-4 to TRBJ2-1; the match to TRBD1 covers 11 bases. Germline assignment: CDR1 SGHVT and CDR2 SQSDAQ. The CDR3 is 19 residues long. The trim removed 0 bases at V and 4 bases at J, leaving 11 bases unmatched. Written as DNA, the CDR3 is TGTGCCAGCAGCTTAGCCCGGACAGGGGGCGATCCGGGGTACAATGAGCAGTTCTTC. It encodes CASSLARTGGDPGYNEQFF.

V and J are TRBV15 and TRBJ2-5; D call uncertain. The V and J ends lost 3 bases and 2 bases respectively, with 19 bases between them. Germline V lookup: CDR1 LNHNV, CDR2 YYDKDF (reference sequence). The CDR3 runs to 17 residues. The CDR3 is CATSSGFLDVLQETQYF. The CDR3 DNA follows: TGTGCCACCAGCAGTGGATTTTTGGACGTACTACAAGAGACCCAGTACTTC.

This clonotype appeared many times. The chain uses TRBV29-1 and TRBJ2-7, with 10 bases aligning to TRBD1. The germline gives CDR1 SQVTM, CDR2 ANQGSEA. V gave up 2 bases and J gave up 2 bases; unmatched junction bases: 12. The CDR3 loop spans 17 amino acids. CDR3 amino acids: CSVEIVTGGPTPYEQYF. The CDR3 nucleotides read TGCAGCGTTGAAATTGTGACAGGGGGCCCCACTCCCTACGAGCAGTACTTC.

This clonotype was recorded many times. The chain recombines TRBV6-5 with TRBJ1-5, with D hard to call. In germline, CDR1 is MNHEY, CDR2 SVGAGI. V lost 0 bases and J lost 1, with 10 bases in between. CDR3 length: 16 residues. CDR3: CASSYSTAVSNQPQHF. As DNA, the CDR3 is TGTGCCAGCAGTTACTCTACAGCAGTGAGCAATCAGCCCCAGCATTTT.

This clonotype was seen repeatedly, ten times or more. This chain uses TRBV12-3 or TRBV12-4 with TRBJ2-5, with D maybe TRBD2 (5 bases). The length of the CDR3 is 13 residues. The V gene lost 3 bases and the J gene lost 4 bases, with 9 bases spanning the gap. The CDR3 DNA follows: TGTGCCAGCAGTTTCATTGAGGGAGAGACCCAGTACTTC. Translated: CASSFIEGETQYF.

V gene TRBV20-1 combines with J gene TRBJ1-5; D is uncertain. The CDR3 contains 12 residues. CDR1 DFQATT and CDR2 SNEGSKA come from the germline V gene (reference sequence). V shed 6 bases and J shed 7 bases, with 13 bases lying between them. The CDR3 sequence is CSALSSGQPQHF. The CDR3 bases are TGCAGTGCCCTCAGTTCCGGGCAGCCCCAGCATTTT.

At least ten counts were recorded for this clonotype. V is TRBV3-1 and J is TRBJ1-1, with TRBD1 identical over 7 bases. The trim removed 3 bases at V and 4 bases at J, leaving 5 bases unmatched. Germline CDR1 reads LGHDT; CDR2 reads YNNKEL (reference sequence). The CDR3 runs 14 residues. The CDR3 coding sequence is TGTGCCAGCAGCCAGGGAGACAGGGCCACTGAAGCTTTCTTT. Translating it yields CASSQGDRATEAFF. The complete variable domain, with remaining parts taken from reference TRBV3-1 and TRBJ1-1, reads DTAVSQTPKYLVTQMGNDKSIKCEQNLGHDTMYWYKQDSKKFLKIMFSYNNKELIINETVPNRFSPKSPDKAHLNLHINSLELGDSAVYFCASSQGDRATEAFFGQGTRLTVV.